This T cell receptor beta chain is drawn from a study of blood T cell repertoires in COVID-19 (dated by TCRdb to 2018 to 2021). For context, the study as a whole: Samples from collaborators originated in the United States, Italy and Spain and spanned both the acute and convalescent phases of COVID-19. The prospective study material was composed of cDNA or gDNA derived from T cells, B-cell-depleted T cells, or PBMCs. Deeply sampled blood TCRbeta repertoires from subjects exposed to, actively infected with, or recovered from COVID-19 were included in the dataset. The repertoires were released in a freely available public database meant as a resource for research on the immune response to SARS-CoV-2. The samples were drawn from the first 160 participants of the ongoing ImmuneRACE study and from roughly 1,300 subjects provided by 6 global collaborators. A de-identified subject ID, COVID-19 status, age in years and sex were almost always included in the sample metadata. Where HLA class I and class II types were available, the types were taken from metadata supplied by the sample provider, not from assay-based typing.

Collaborating institutions collected whole blood in K2EDTA tubes following their own protocols. Collaborator samples were shipped for TCRbeta analysis as frozen whole blood, isolated PBMCs, or DNA extracted from either sample type. A few counts support this clone. Its binding antigen is unknown. There are no base qualities to consult, and no much larger clone falls within one base. TCRbeta CDR3 regions were amplified from genomic DNA using the immunoSEQ Assay, a bias-controlled multiplex PCR. Concerning the study's data processing: The number of nucleated cells in each sample was estimated from the amplification of reference gene primers within the assay. To quantify the absolute abundance of each unique TCRbeta CDR3 rearrangement, sequence reads were collapsed and filtered. For each sample, productive Simpson clonality was calculated as the square root of Simpson's diversity index over productive rearrangements. In TCRdb, the immuneACCESS table is reduced to in-frame sequences with V and J assigned. These tables do not hold every clone; where another copy was compared, an unresolved V gene accounts for under half, and the others remain unexplained. That table supplies the V and J calls and clone size; D and trimming were determined from the DNA. Recorded for this sample are about 240,000 clones; roughly 86% of them occurred a single time. The leading ten clones occupy 5.5% to 9% of the sample.

Beyond this particular receptor, the publication reports: Clinical and demographic metadata were provided uncurated, with the amount varying by source and participant.

Sequencing input: peripheral blood. The source of this sequence is a woman between 70 and 85 years old with active or convalescent COVID-19.

The CDR3 is CASRGGGYTF. The DNA sequence is TGCGCCAGCCGAGGTGGGGGCTACACCTTC. This chain is built from TRBV4-1 and TRBJ1-2; no D gene can be assigned with confidence. Looking up the germline V gene yields CDR1 MGHRA and CDR2 YSYEKL. CDR3 length: 10 amino acids, cysteine to phenylalanine. Solely the CDR3 DNA is kept, with 30 bases framed from the first base. At the junction V is shortened by 8 bases and J by 8 bases, with 9 bases in between.